These T cell receptor beta chains were read from a single sample in a study of coeliac disease. Clones were sequenced by immunoSEQ multiplex PCR, and TCRdb holds only the in-frame ones, with some missing. The sample consists of about 1,600 clones, about 64% of them appearing once. Sequenced input: intraepithelial lymphocytes from the gut. Source of these receptors: a woman aged 45-65 years with celiac disease on a gluten-free diet. The CDR3 runs from the conserved cysteine through the conserved F or W. Each record gives: CDR3 length, V gene, D gene, CDR3 protein. The D gene is left open where the match is weak.

>14|TRBV5-4|NA
CASSPRQGGGTQYF
>15|TRBV18|TRBD2
CASSPLQGGGNIQYF
>17|TRBV19|TRBD1
CASSPGTGVGRHQPQHF
>13|TRBV4-1|TRBD1
CASRGQLNTEAFF
>14|TRBV4-3|NA
CASSQDLGGTEAFF
>13|TRBV6-1|NA
CASSETGNTEAFF
>15|TRBV5-1|TRBD1
CASSDPGQGDNEQFF
>15|TRBV28|TRBD1
CASSYGQGANQPQHF
>13|TRBV6-5|NA
CASSPQGLGTQYF
>16|TRBV25-1|NA
CASSEELRGANGELFF
>11|TRBV6-1|NA
CANKEVAEAFF
>13|TRBV2|TRBD1
CASSLTGYLGYTF
>18|TRBV5-1|TRBD1
CASSHTPGQVLSGNTIYF
>15|TRBV7-3|TRBD2
CASSLNPAGRDEQFF
>14|TRBV27|NA
CASSLARMNTEAFF
>15|TRBV14|NA
CASSPLGDSNQPQHF
>18|TRBV27|TRBD1
CASSHLPSHRGYDTEAFF
>15|TRBV18|NA
CASSPGRGSNQPQHF
>14|TRBV6-5|NA
CASSYGLNTGELFF
>20|TRBV28|TRBD2
CASSLLFRGIAGVLTDTQYF
>14|TRBV2|TRBD1
CASSVTGGAYGYTF
>13|TRBV19|NA
CASSITRNYGYTF
>12|TRBV7-8|NA
CAIDRGGYEQYF
>12|TRBV28|NA
CASNFPTEKLFF
>18|TRBV4-3|NA
CASSQDPPPRTGNQPQHF
>15|TRBV9|NA
CASSEGGKSYNEQFF
>12|TRBV2|NA
CASNRDTDTQYF
>14|TRBV19|NA
CASSINRNYQPQHF
>17|TRBV18|NA
CASSPLQGRGRTDTQYF
>11|TRBV20-1|TRBD1
CSATTGWGYTF
>14|TRBV6-5|TRBD1
CASSPQGAEEKLFF
>15|TRBV6-5|NA
CASSYSTGNTGELFF
>15|TRBV28|TRBD2
CASSYDTSGAYEQYF